This T cell receptor (beta chain) emerged from a study of cytomegalovirus exposure and HLA in healthy donors. General study findings and limits: A few chains tied to CMV proved CMV antigen-specific in vitro.

About this clone itself: Its matching antigen is unknown.

Sequencing used immunoSEQ multiplex PCR; TCRdb keeps in-frame clones, though not all of them. This table holds more than 85,000 clones, roughly 86% found once. Germline V gene lookup returns CDR1 SGDLS and CDR2 YYNGEE. This CDR3 comprises 17 residues. V dropped 4 bases and J dropped 0 bases, with 14 bases sitting between them. The V gene is TRBV9, the J gene TRBJ2-6, with D tentatively TRBD1 (5 bases). The TCR sequence derives from a woman aged 18 to 35 in good health and CMV-seronegative. The sequenced sample consisted of PBMCs. The CDR3 region is CASSHLTGFSGANVLTF. The DNA of the CDR3 is TGTGCCAGCAGCCATTTAACAGGTTTCTCTGGGGCCAACGTCCTGACTTTC.